The present TCR beta chain was sequenced within a study of human T cells and chemical hapten exposure. Looking at the study overall: Epicutaneous patch tests delivered 0.01% DPC to the upper back, with evaluation at 6 days. Affected patients, primarily female, had alopecia areata, totalis or universalis.

This CDR3 contains 14 residues. Germline values: CDR1 SEHNR, CDR2 FQNEAQ (reference sequence). V was trimmed by 1 base and J by 4 bases, leaving 8 bases between them. General observations from the study: Versus controls, significantly more large CDR3 similarity clusters arose from expanded TCRs. Having alopecia, donors may respond immunologically unlike healthy people.

Of note for this clonotype: Its matching antigen is unknown.

Time point of the sample: pre-sensitization, week 0. As for treatment: therapeutic diphenylcyclopropenone sensitization with weekly scalp DPC. TCRdb reprocessed the RACE reads via MiXCR and lists one record per CDR3 protein. The sample lists 200,000 to 300,000 distinct CDR3 sequences, about 9.4% occurring once. The sample was whole blood, taken in connection with sensitization to the hapten diphenylcyclopropenone (DPC). The chain links TRBV7-9 to TRBJ2-1; the D is unclear. This TCR was sampled from a woman aged 40-49 years with alopecia areata. Some clones in this sample may be carry-over from other donors' samples. DNA of the CDR3: TGTGCCAGCAGCTTAGAACCCGGATACAATGAGCAGTTCTTC. This gives the protein CASSLEPGYNEQFF. The complete variable domain, with remaining parts taken from reference TRBV7-9 and TRBJ2-1, reads DTGVSQNPRHKITKRGQNVTFRCDPISEHNRLYWYRQTLGQGPEFLTYFQNEAQLEKSRLLSDRFSAERPKGSFSTLEIQRTEQGDSAMYLCASSLEPGYNEQFFGPGTRLTVL.